These 25 T cell receptor beta chains share one sample of origin, sequenced in a study of tumor-infiltrating lymphocytes in localized non-small cell lung cancer. Generated by immunoSEQ multiplex PCR, the TCRdb table keeps only in-frame clones and is missing some. The sample records about 14,000 clones, 80% to 90% being singletons. Source material: lung tumor tissue. Receptors were obtained from a human donor with non-small cell lung cancer.

This sequence joins TRBV28 and TRBJ1-2; D remains unclear. Germline assignment: CDR1 MDHEN and CDR2 SYDVKM. Trimming took off 3 bases at V and 1 base at J, with 6 bases between the two ends. The CDR3 spans 13 residues. DNA for the CDR3: TGTGCCAGCAGTTTTAGGGATAACTATGGCTACACCTTC. It specifies CASSFRDNYGYTF.

The V call is TRBV27, the J call TRBJ2-1, with 7 bases fitting TRBD1. The CDR3 is made up of 15 amino acids. V lost 7 bases and J lost 6; bases outside the gene matches: 12. CDR1 MNHEY and CDR2 SMNVEV come from the germline V gene (reference sequence). The CDR3 reads CASNRGAGGLNEQFF. For the CDR3, the DNA is TGTGCCAGCAACAGGGGCGCAGGAGGCCTCAATGAGCAGTTCTTC.

The chain has TRBV15 and TRBJ2-5, with D possibly being TRBD1 or TRBD2 (5 bases each). The V and J ends lost 1 base and 4 bases respectively, with 16 bases between them. The CDR3 is 16 amino acids. Germline CDR1 reads LNHNV; CDR2 reads YYDKDF (reference sequence). The CDR3 DNA is TGTGCCACCAGCAGAGTTGCTAGCCTGGGGCCAGAGACCCAGTACTTC. Protein product: CATSRVASLGPETQYF.

This chain joins TRBV27 and TRBJ2-3; TRBD1 or TRBD2 may be the D gene (6 bases each). Trimming took off 5 bases at V and 3 bases at J, with 12 bases between the two ends. The CDR3 has 14 amino acids. Germline assignment: CDR1 MNHEY and CDR2 SMNVEV (reference sequence). The CDR3 loop reads CASSPRGETDTQYF. In DNA form, the CDR3 reads TGTGCCAGCAGTCCTAGGGGGGAGACAGATACGCAGTATTTT.

This chain joins TRBV6-5 and TRBJ2-3; D remains ambiguous. The V end was cut by 7 bases, the J end by 2 bases, with 13 bases between. The CDR3 runs 14 residues. Germline CDR1 reads MNHEY; CDR2 reads SVGAGI. In DNA form, the CDR3 reads TGTGCCAGCAAGCCGTCTCCCTCCACAGATACGCAGTATTTT. Translating it yields CASKPSPSTDTQYF.

The gene calls are TRBV7-2 and TRBJ2-5; TRBD2 is a possible D gene (5 bases). V shed 0 bases and J shed 5 bases, with 10 bases lying between them. Per the germline V gene, CDR1 is SGHTA and CDR2 is FQGNSA. This CDR3 spans 14 amino acids. The CDR3 region is CASSLARREETQYF. The CDR3 DNA follows: TGTGCCAGCAGCTTAGCTCGAAGGGAGGAGACCCAGTACTTC. Variable domain in full (rest from reference TRBV7-2 and TRBJ2-5): GAGVSQSPSNKVTEKGKDVELRCDPISGHTALYWYRQSLGQGLEFLIYFQGNSAPDKSGLPSDRFSAERTGGSVSTLTIQRTQQEDSAVYLCASSLARREETQYFGPGTRLLVL.

This clone was detected a few times. The rearrangement joins TRBV27 to TRBJ2-5; either TRBD1 or TRBD2 may fit D (5 bases each). Germline V gene sequence: CDR1 MNHEY, CDR2 SMNVEV (reference sequence). The CDR3 runs 15 residues. Trimming took 0 bases from V and 1 from J, leaving 9 bases between them. The chain's CDR3 is CASSLSRDRQETQYF. CDR3 nucleotides: TGTGCCAGCAGTTTATCGAGGGACCGCCAAGAGACCCAGTACTTC.

The chain couples TRBV25-1 to TRBJ1-3; D is unresolved. V lost 3 bases and J 0 bases, leaving 9 bases between the germline ends. Germline V lookup: CDR1 MGHDK, CDR2 SYGVNS. There are 15 residues in the CDR3. CDR3 sequence reads: CASSESGISGNTIYF. The DNA for the CDR3 is TGTGCCAGCAGTGAGAGCGGTATCTCTGGAAACACCATATATTTT.

The chain links TRBV5-8 to TRBJ2-1, with TRBD2 identical over 7 bases. The trim removed 4 bases at V and 7 bases at J, leaving 8 bases unmatched. The germline V gene has CDR1 SGHTS and CDR2 YDEGEE. The CDR3 is 14 residues long. The CDR3 DNA follows: TGTGCCAGCAGCCGGAGTGGGGGGGTGAATGAGCAGTTCTTC. Translating gives CASSRSGGVNEQFF.

The V gene is TRBV6-5, the J gene TRBJ2-7; TRBD2 might be the D (5 bases). The CDR3 extends over 14 amino acids. The ends were cut back, 6 bases at V and 5 bases at J, with 17 bases in the middle. CDR1 is MNHEY and CDR2 is SVGAGI in the germline V gene. CDR3 sequence: CASSPDGVLDEQYF. CDR3 bases: TGTGCCAGCAGCCCGGACGGGGTTCTCGACGAGCAGTACTTC.

CDR3 nucleotide sequence: TGTGCCAGCACCCGAAGTGGGGATAGCAATCAGCCCCAGCATTTT. This gives the protein CASTRSGDSNQPQHF. V is TRBV6-1 and J is TRBJ1-5; D is undetermined. Trimming took off 7 bases at V and 0 bases at J, with 13 bases between the two ends. This CDR3 region has 15 residues. Germline loops: CDR1 MNHNS, CDR2 SASEGT.

The gene calls are TRBV19 and TRBJ2-1; no definite D call. Trimming pared 0 bases from V and 6 bases from J, leaving 12 bases between. Germline V CDR1 and CDR2: LNHDA, SQIVND (reference sequence). The CDR3 sequence is 15 residues long. Here the CDR3 reads CASSIDRVLSNEQFF. As DNA, the CDR3 is TGTGCCAGTAGTATAGATCGGGTCCTTAGCAATGAGCAGTTCTTC.

The DNA of the CDR3 is TGTGCCAGCAGTGAGGGTACCTACAATGAGCAGTTCTTC. It yields the protein CASSEGTYNEQFF. The genes are TRBV2 and TRBJ2-1; no firm D call. The V gene lost 3 bases and the J gene lost 2 bases, with 5 bases spanning the gap. This CDR3 is 13 amino acids long. Germline-derived CDR1 and CDR2 are SNHLY and FYNNEI.

The rearrangement links TRBV2 to TRBJ2-5; the match to TRBD2 covers 9 bases. V shed 4 bases, J shed 1 base, and the junction held 1 base outside the gene matches. The CDR3 has 14 residues. The germline V gene has CDR1 SNHLY and CDR2 FYNNEI. The CDR3: CASSGGGGQETQYF. Here the CDR3 DNA reads TGTGCCAGCAGTGGCGGGGGGGGCCAAGAGACCCAGTACTTC.

This chain links TRBV28 with TRBJ1-5; possible D gene TRBD1, 5 bases. Germline CDR1 reads MDHEN; CDR2 reads SYDVKM. The V end lost 5 bases, the J end lost 3 bases, and 14 bases lay between the germline ends. The CDR3 contains 15 residues. CDR3 DNA sequence: TGTGCCAGCAGTGGTGGGGGAGGATACAATCAGCCCCAGCATTTT. It translates to CASSGGGGYNQPQHF.

The genes are TRBV10-1 and TRBJ1-5, with D unclear. Germline lookup yields CDR1 WNHNN and CDR2 SYGVQD (reference sequence). V lost 9 bases and J lost 3, with 12 bases in between. There are 13 residues in the CDR3. The CDR3, as DNA: TGCGCCAGTTCCCAGGACCACAATCAGCCCCAGCATTTT. As protein: CASSQDHNQPQHF.

This sequence joins TRBV30 and TRBJ2-1; D is unresolved. Germline V gene data show CDR1 as GTSNPN and CDR2 as SVGIG (reference sequence). Trimming cost V 1 base and J 7 bases, with 11 bases left between them. The CDR3 has 13 residues. CDR3: CAWSGDLLNEQFF. The CDR3 bases are TGTGCCTGGAGTGGGGATCTGCTTAATGAGCAGTTCTTC. The full variable domain, completed using reference TRBV30 and TRBJ2-1, is SQTIHQWPATLVQPVGSPLSLECTVEGTSNPNLYWYRQAAGRGLQLLFYSVGIGQISSEVPQNLSASRPQDRQFILSSKKLLLSDSGFYLCAWSGDLLNEQFFGPGTRLTVL.

The chain has TRBV7-9 and TRBJ1-1, with 7 bases matching TRBD1. The germline CDR1 and CDR2 sequences are SEHNR and FQNEAQ (reference sequence). CDR3 length: 16 amino acids. After removal of 6 bases from V and 0 bases from J, the junction contained 10 bases not matched to a gene. CDR3 in amino acids: CASSLQGIGMNTEAFF. The CDR3 coding sequence is TGTGCCAGCAGTCTACAGGGGATTGGGATGAACACTGAAGCTTTCTTT.

V gene TRBV4-2 combines with J gene TRBJ1-6, with D maybe TRBD1 (6 bases). The V end was cut by 1 base, the J end by 7 bases, with 8 bases between. CDR1 and CDR2 from the germline V gene are LGHNA and YNFKEQ. The CDR3 is 14 amino acids. For the CDR3, the DNA is TGTGCCAGCAGCCAAGCACAGGGAAATTCACCCCTCCACTTT. It translates to CASSQAQGNSPLHF.

The chain links TRBV14 to TRBJ2-2; the D is unclear. CDR1 SGHDN and CDR2 FVKESK come from the germline V gene. The ends were cut back, 5 bases at V and 4 bases at J, with 20 bases in the middle. This CDR3 spans 17 amino acids. The CDR3 spells CASSTQRDPRATGELFF. The CDR3 nucleotides are TGTGCCAGCAGCACTCAGAGAGACCCGCGAGCCACCGGGGAGCTGTTTTTT. Drawing the rest from reference TRBV14 and TRBJ2-2, the complete variable domain is EAGVTQFPSHSVIEKGQTVTLRCDPISGHDNLYWYRRVMGKEIKFLLHFVKESKQDESGMPNNRFLAERTGGTYSTLKVQPAELEDSGVYFCASSTQRDPRATGELFFGEGSRLTVL.

V usage is TRBV7-6 and J usage is TRBJ1-4; D is possibly TRBD1 (6 bases). V lost 5 bases, J lost 8 bases, and 15 bases lay in between. Germline V gene sequence: CDR1 SGHVS, CDR2 FNYEAQ. This CDR3 is built from 14 residues. This CDR3 is CASSRAGEDEKLFF. The CDR3 coding sequence is TGTGCCAGCAGCCGTGCAGGGGAGGACGAAAAACTGTTTTTT.

This clone appeared a few times. The chain joins TRBV5-1 to TRBJ2-1; TRBD2 matches at 7 bases. Unmatched junction bases numbered 7, after V lost 4 bases and J lost 9 bases. The length of the CDR3 is 13 residues. Germline V gives CDR1 SGHRS, CDR2 YFSETQ. CDR3 protein: CASSPRLAVEQFF. Here the CDR3 DNA reads TGCGCCAGCAGCCCTCGACTAGCAGTTGAGCAGTTCTTC. The whole variable domain, remainder taken from reference TRBV5-1 and TRBJ2-1, is KAGVTQTPRYLIKTRGQQVTLSCSPISGHRSVSWYQQTPGQGLQFLFEYFSETQRNKGNFPGRFSGRQFSNSRSEMNVSTLELGDSALYLCASSPRLAVEQFFGPGTRLTVL.

The chain carries TRBV6-5 and TRBJ1-1; D is uncertain. Trimming pared 9 bases from V and 3 bases from J, leaving 11 bases between. The CDR3 runs to 12 residues. From germline, CDR1 is MNHEY and CDR2 SVGAGI. In DNA form, the CDR3 reads TGTGCCAGAGGGTTTTTGGACACTGAAGCTTTCTTT. Protein sequence: CARGFLDTEAFF.

This clone was detected only once. The chain has TRBV7-3 and TRBJ1-1; TRBD1 is a possible D gene (5 bases). Deletions cut 3 bases from V and 3 bases from J, with 8 bases between. The CDR3 extends over 13 amino acids. Germline loops: CDR1 SGHTA, CDR2 FQGTGA. In DNA, the CDR3 is TGTGCCAGCAGCTTGGGGGGGGACACTGAAGCTTTCTTT. Its protein is CASSLGGDTEAFF.

This sequence joins TRBV6-1 and TRBJ1-4; unclear D gene. The germline CDR1 and CDR2 sequences are MNHNS and SASEGT. The CDR3 sequence is 12 residues long. Trimming took off 8 bases at V and 5 bases at J, with 9 bases between the two ends. Written as DNA, the CDR3 is TGTGCCAGCGCGGTACTCAATGAAAAACTGTTTTTT. Its protein product is CASAVLNEKLFF.